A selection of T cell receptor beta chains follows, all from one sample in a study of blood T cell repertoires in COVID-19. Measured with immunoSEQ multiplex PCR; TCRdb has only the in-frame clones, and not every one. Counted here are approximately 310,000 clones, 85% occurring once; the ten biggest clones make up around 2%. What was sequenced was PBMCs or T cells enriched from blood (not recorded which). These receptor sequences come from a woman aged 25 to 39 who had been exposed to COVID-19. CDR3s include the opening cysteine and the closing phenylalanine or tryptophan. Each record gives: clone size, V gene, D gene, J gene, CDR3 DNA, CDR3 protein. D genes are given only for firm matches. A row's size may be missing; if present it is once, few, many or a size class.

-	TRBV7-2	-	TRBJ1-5	TGTGCCAGCAGCTTAGCGGGCAGGGGAAGCAATCAGCCCCAGCATTTT	CASSLAGRGSNQPQHF
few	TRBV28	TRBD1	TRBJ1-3	TGTGCCAGCAGACCCGGACAGGGAAGAAACACCATATATTTT	CASRPGQGRNTIYF
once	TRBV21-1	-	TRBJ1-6	TGTGCCAGCAGCAAACCCCTCAGGGTACCCTTATATAATTCACCCCTCCACTTT	CASSKPLRVPLYNSPLHF
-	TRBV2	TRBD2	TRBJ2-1	TGTGCCAGCAGACTAGCGGGAAATGAGCAGTTCTTC	CASRLAGNEQFF
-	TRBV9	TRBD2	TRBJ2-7	TGTGCCAGCAGCGTAGAAGTAGCGGGGACCTACGAGCAGTACTTC	CASSVEVAGTYEQYF
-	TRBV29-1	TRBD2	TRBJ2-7	TGCAGCGTAAATAGCGGGGTCAGCTCCTACGAGCAGTACTTC	CSVNSGVSSYEQYF
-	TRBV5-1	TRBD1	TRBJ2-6	TGCGCCAGCAGCCATAGACAGGGGGCTGGGGCCAACGTCCTGACTTTC	CASSHRQGAGANVLTF
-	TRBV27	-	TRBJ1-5	TGTGCCAGCAGTTTAGACGGAGGGCTCAGCAATCAGCCCCAGCATTTT	CASSLDGGLSNQPQHF
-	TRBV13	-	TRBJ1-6	TGTGCCAGCAGCACCCGGAGTGGTTATTCACCCCTCCACTTT	CASSTRSGYSPLHF
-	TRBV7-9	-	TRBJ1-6	TGTGCCCTCCAAAACCGGGATTCACCCCTCCACTTT	CALQNRDSPLHF
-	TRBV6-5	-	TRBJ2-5	TGTGCCAGCAGGAAAAGACAGGGAGGTTTGGAGACCCAGTACTTC	CASRKRQGGLETQYF
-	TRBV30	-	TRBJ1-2	TGTGCCTGGAGTCCCCCCCCAAACTATGGCTACACCTTC	CAWSPPPNYGYTF
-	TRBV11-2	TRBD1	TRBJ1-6	TGTGCCAGCAGCCCCTTCGGGACAGTATACTCACCCCTCCACTTT	CASSPFGTVYSPLHF
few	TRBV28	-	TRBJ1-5	TGTGCCAGCGAAACAGGGCTCGTCAATCAGCCCCAGCATTTT	CASETGLVNQPQHF
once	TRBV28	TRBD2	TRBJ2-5	TGTGCCAGCAGTTTAACTGGGCTAGCGGTCGAGGAGACCCAGTACTTC	CASSLTGLAVEETQYF
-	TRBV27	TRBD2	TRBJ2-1	TGTGCCAGCAGGACTAGCGGGAGCGTCAATGAGCAGTTCTTC	CASRTSGSVNEQFF
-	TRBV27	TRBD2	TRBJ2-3	TGTGCCAGCTTGATTGTAGGGACTAGCCCGGATACGCAGTATTTT	CASLIVGTSPDTQYF
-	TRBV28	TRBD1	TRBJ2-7	TGTGCCAGCAGCCCACAGGGGGCTTCCTACGAGCAGTACTTC	CASSPQGASYEQYF
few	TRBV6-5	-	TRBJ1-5	TGTGCCAGCACGGTTAGTACAGATCAGCCCCAGCATTTT	CASTVSTDQPQHF
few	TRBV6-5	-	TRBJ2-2	TGTGCCAGCAGTTACTCTTCGCGGAACACCGGGGAGCTGTTTTTT	CASSYSSRNTGELFF